The T cell receptor beta chain under discussion was sequenced for a study of regulatory T cells in long-lasting Graves disease. Described time point: newly diagnosed GD, antithyroid drugs for less than 3 months. PBMC RNA served as the TCR library source. This clonotype was observed many times. Building of the TCR beta libraries involved iRepertoire HTBI primers and Arm-PCR of CDR3 regions. TCRdb reprocessed the multiplex PCR reads with MiXCR, giving one entry per CDR3 protein. The sample has under 300,000 distinct CDR3 sequences; 20% to 25% are singletons. The CDR3 spans 16 residues. Germline-derived CDR1 and CDR2 are SGHRS and YFSETQ. V dropped 2 bases and J dropped 8 bases, with 22 bases sitting between them.

The chain joins TRBV5-1 to TRBJ1-2; TRBD1 is a possible D gene (5 bases). The sequence came from a female donor with Graves disease. The specimen was peripheral blood mononuclear cells (PBMCs), collected at new diagnosis, from a patient treated with antithyroid drugs. This CDR3 is CASSFGTLGLRGGYTF. CDR3 bases: TGCGCCAGCAGCTTCGGGACTCTAGGGTTACGAGGAGGCTACACCTTC. The whole variable domain, remainder taken from reference TRBV5-1 and TRBJ1-2, is KAGVTQTPRYLIKTRGQQVTLSCSPISGHRSVSWYQQTPGQGLQFLFEYFSETQRNKGNFPGRFSGRQFSNSRSEMNVSTLELGDSALYLCASSFGTLGLRGGYTFGSGTRLTVV.